These 14 T cell receptor beta chains were all obtained from the same sample, sequenced in a study of OX40 agonist ivuxolimab in advanced cancers. Data came from immunoSEQ multiplex PCR; TCRdb stores just in-frame clones and leaves some out. The sample shows fewer than 85,000 clones, 65% to 90% of them seen only once. The sequences come from CD4+ or CD8+ T cells sorted from blood, collected in a trial of the OX40 agonist ivuxolimab. The receptor set was obtained from an adult with an advanced solid tumor such as melanoma, head and neck, liver or kidney cancer.

In its sample, this clone was seen once. The chain combines TRBV5-8 with TRBJ1-6, with no clear D. This CDR3 is 15 amino acids long. The germline V gene has CDR1 SGHTS and CDR2 YDEGEE. V lost 4 bases, J lost 10 bases, and 18 bases lay in between. The CDR3 loop is CASSPLRTSGSPLHF. In DNA form, the CDR3 reads TGTGCCAGCAGCCCGCTTAGGACGTCGGGGTCACCCCTCCACTTT.

This chain joins TRBV10-3 and TRBJ1-4; possibly TRBD1 for D (5 bases). The length of the CDR3 is 13 residues. Looked up from germline, CDR1 is ENHRY and CDR2 is SYGVKD. With 6 bases removed from V and 3 bases from J, the gap between germline ends came to 8 bases. CDR3 protein: CAIRGESNEKLFF. The CDR3, as DNA: TGTGCCATCAGGGGGGAGTCTAATGAAAAACTGTTTTTT.

The V call is TRBV27, the J call TRBJ2-1; D uncertain. The germline V and J ends were trimmed by 1 base and 5 bases, with 0 bases remaining between them. From germline, CDR1 is MNHEY and CDR2 SMNVEV (reference sequence). The CDR3 consists of 11 residues. CDR3: CASSLYNEQFF. In DNA, the CDR3 is TGTGCCAGCAGTTTATACAATGAGCAGTTCTTC.

The chain has TRBV28 and TRBJ1-5; D remains ambiguous. The germline V gene has CDR1 MDHEN and CDR2 SYDVKM. V was trimmed by 5 bases and J by 4 bases, leaving 18 bases between them. This CDR3 contains 16 residues. Written as DNA, the CDR3 is TGTGCCAGCAGTATGTATCCACCTGAGCAAAATCAGCCCCAGCATTTT. Translation: CASSMYPPEQNQPQHF.

The chain recombines TRBV5-1 with TRBJ2-1; TRBD1 agrees at 11 bases. Germline trimming cut 0 bases from V and 2 bases from J; bases unmatched to any gene: 1. CDR1 is SGHRS and CDR2 is YFSETQ in the germline V gene. This CDR3 comprises 16 residues. The CDR3 loop is CASSLGTGGAYNEQFF. The CDR3 DNA sequence: TGCGCCAGCAGCTTGGGGACAGGGGGCGCCTACAATGAGCAGTTCTTC.

The chain carries TRBV7-9 and TRBJ2-3, with D possibly being TRBD2 (5 bases). Trimming took 1 base from V and 0 from J, leaving 14 bases between them. The CDR3 extends over 17 amino acids. Germline values: CDR1 SEHNR, CDR2 FQNEAQ (reference sequence). The DNA for the CDR3 is TGTGCCAGCAGCTTAGGGGTTGACGGACTTAGCACAGATACGCAGTATTTT. This translates into CASSLGVDGLSTDTQYF.

This chain connects TRBV11-2 to TRBJ1-6, with D hard to call. Germline V CDR1 and CDR2: SGHAT, FQNNGV. The CDR3 spans 14 residues. V dropped 2 bases and J dropped 7 bases, with 9 bases sitting between them. Written as DNA, the CDR3 is TGTGCCAGCAGCTTACCGGAAGGAAATTCACCCCTCCACTTT. It translates to CASSLPEGNSPLHF.

V gene TRBV9 combines with J gene TRBJ2-1, with a possible D match to TRBD2 (7 bases). In germline, CDR1 is SGDLS, CDR2 YYNGEE. The V end was cut by 0 bases, the J end by 6 bases, with 16 bases between. The CDR3 consists of 16 residues. DNA for the CDR3: TGTGCCAGCAGCGTAGGGGGAGGGGGGCACAGCAATGAGCAGTTCTTC. Its translation: CASSVGGGGHSNEQFF. Full variable domain (remainder filled in from reference TRBV9 and TRBJ2-1): DSGVTQTPKHLITATGQRVTLRCSPRSGDLSVYWYQQSLDQGLQFLIQYYNGEERAKGNILERFSAQQFPDLHSELNLSSLELGDSALYFCASSVGGGGHSNEQFFGPGTRLTVL.

V usage is TRBV30 and J usage is TRBJ2-7, with TRBD1 identical over 9 bases. Germline V gene sequence: CDR1 GTSNPN, CDR2 SVGIG (reference sequence). CDR3 size: 14 residues. V was pared by 3 bases and J by 0 bases, with 3 bases of the junction left unmatched. The DNA of the CDR3 is TGTGCCTGGAGGGGGACAGGGAGCTCCTACGAGCAGTACTTC. It yields the protein CAWRGTGSSYEQYF. The complete variable domain, with remaining parts taken from reference TRBV30 and TRBJ2-7, reads SQTIHQWPATLVQPVGSPLSLECTVEGTSNPNLYWYRQAAGRGLQLLFYSVGIGQISSEVPQNLSASRPQDRQFILSSKKLLLSDSGFYLCAWRGTGSSYEQYFGPGTRLTVT.

The chain combines TRBV6-5 with TRBJ1-2; D is perhaps TRBD1 (6 bases). CDR3 length equals 15 residues. V was shortened by 5 bases and J by 4 bases, with 17 bases between the two germline ends. Germline-derived CDR1 and CDR2 are MNHEY and SVGAGI. CDR3 amino acids: CASSNRDGYSYGYTF. CDR3 in DNA: TGTGCCAGCAGTAACAGGGACGGTTACTCCTATGGCTACACCTTC.

The chain uses TRBV14 and TRBJ1-2, with D perhaps TRBD1 (5 bases). Germline CDR1 SGHDN, CDR2 FVKESK. Trimming removed 1 base at V and 8 bases at J, with 17 bases between. The CDR3 loop spans 15 amino acids. In DNA, the CDR3 is TGTGCCAGCAGCCAAGTCCGGGACCGCGAGGGGGGCTACACCTTC. This codes for CASSQVRDREGGYTF.

The chain carries TRBV19 and TRBJ1-5; D unclear. CDR1 and CDR2 (germline): LNHDA, SQIVND (reference sequence). The CDR3 covers 14 residues. Trimming shortened V by 8 bases and J by 4 bases, and 15 bases separated the two germline ends. The CDR3 region is CASDPLGLNQPQHF. The DNA for the CDR3 is TGTGCCAGTGACCCGCTAGGCCTTAATCAGCCCCAGCATTTT.

This chain uses TRBV11-2 with TRBJ1-2; no definite D call. Germline CDR1 reads SGHAT; CDR2 reads FQNNGV. V shed 2 bases and J shed 8 bases, with 12 bases lying between them. This CDR3 is 13 amino acids long. CDR3 nucleotides: TGTGCCAGCAGCTTAAATGGGCGCGGGGGCTACACCTTC. Protein product: CASSLNGRGGYTF.

This clone was found a few times. Other nucleotide sequences in the sample specify the same CDR3. The chain has TRBV5-1 and TRBJ2-3; D remains ambiguous. Germline lookup yields CDR1 SGHRS and CDR2 YFSETQ. The CDR3 covers 12 residues. V gave up 0 bases and J gave up 4 bases, with 3 bases separating them. In DNA, the CDR3 is TGCGCCAGCAGCTTGGAAGCAGATACGCAGTATTTT. As protein: CASSLEADTQYF. The full variable domain, rest sourced from reference TRBV5-1 and TRBJ2-3, is KAGVTQTPRYLIKTRGQQVTLSCSPISGHRSVSWYQQTPGQGLQFLFEYFSETQRNKGNFPGRFSGRQFSNSRSEMNVSTLELGDSALYLCASSLEADTQYFGPGTRLTVL.